In this sample, the clone carrying this TCR beta chain turned up once. The method was immunoSEQ multiplex PCR; TCRdb's version includes in-frame clones alone and lacks a portion of them. This table holds 150,000 to 200,000 clones, about 88% found once. This entry is derived from a study of cytotoxic CD8 clonotypes in ibrutinib-treated CLL. The ends were cut back, 6 bases at V and 1 base at J, with 10 bases in the middle. Germline V gene data show CDR1 as LNHDA and CDR2 as SQIVND (reference sequence). The CDR3 consists of 14 residues. Specimen: PBMCs, collected at disease progression, from a patient treated with ibrutinib. The V and J genes are TRBV19 and TRBJ1-5, with D perhaps matching TRBD1 (6 bases). This sequence was found in a human donor with chronic lymphocytic leukemia. CDR3 nucleotide sequence: TGTGCCAGTAGAATGGACAGAAGCAATCAGCCCCAGCATTTT. It translates to CASRMDRSNQPQHF.